This T cell receptor (beta chain) came from a study of post-analysis software for immune sequencing data. cDNA libraries of TCR beta carried unique molecular identifiers. In TCRdb, the PCR reads were re-called with MiXCR into one record per CDR3 protein. The sample consists of some 370,000 distinct CDR3 sequences, approximately 33% of them appearing once. The CDR3 is 15 amino acids. Per the germline V gene, CDR1 is SGHTA and CDR2 is FQGNSA. V was pared by 2 bases and J by 0 bases, with 10 bases between. This clonotype appeared a few times. Its antigen is currently unknown. Findings of the study overall: Five or six TRBV segments (TRBV5-6, TRBV5-1 and TRBV20-1 among them) occurred more frequently in patients than in controls.

V and J are TRBV7-2 and TRBJ1-2, with D tentatively TRBD1 (5 bases). The sequencing input was blood. The sequence came from a girl aged 5-17 years with multiple sclerosis. CDR3 region: CASSLSRQSNYGYTF. The CDR3 coding sequence is TGTGCCAGCAGCTTAAGCCGACAGTCTAACTATGGCTACACCTTC.